The rows below give T cell receptor beta chains drawn from one sample of a study of early T cells in non-severe SARS-CoV-2 infection. TCRdb processed the 5' RACE reads anew with MiXCR; each CDR3 protein has one entry. The sample shows some 30,000 distinct CDR3 sequences, around 5.9% of them seen only once. Sequencing was done on a sample of whole blood. Receptor source: an adult who was a healthcare worker with PCR-confirmed SARS-CoV-2 infection or an uninfected control (not recorded which). CDR3s include the opening cysteine and the closing phenylalanine or tryptophan. D genes are given only for firm matches. Only part of the rows carry a size: once, few, many, or a class if the clone is expanded.

j_call v_call clone_size d_call cdr3_aa cdr3_nt
TRBJ1-1 TRBV29-1 many - CSAVEKENTEAFF TGCAGCGCCGTTGAGAAGGAGAACACTGAAGCTTTCTTT
TRBJ2-7 TRBV6-2/TRBV6-3 many - CASSHGEEAGEQYF TGTGCCAGCAGCCACGGGGAGGAGGCCGGCGAGCAGTACTTC
TRBJ2-3 TRBV10-3 few TRBD2 CAISTTSGGLTDTQYF TGTGCCATCAGCACGACTAGCGGGGGGCTCACAGATACGCAGTATTTT
TRBJ2-3 TRBV5-1 - - CASSLVRQERDTQYF TGCGCCAGCAGCTTGGTACGGCAGGAACGGGATACGCAGTATTTT
TRBJ2-6 TRBV10-2 few - CASSDGSGANVLTF TGCGCCAGCAGTGACGGGTCTGGGGCCAACGTCCTGACTTTC
TRBJ1-2 TRBV10-2 many - CASSESTGAGYGYTF TGCGCCAGCAGTGAGTCGACGGGGGCGGGCTATGGCTACACCTTC
TRBJ1-1 TRBV14 many - CASSQGPGGWIATEAFF TGTGCCAGCAGCCAAGGTCCCGGGGGATGGATTGCCACTGAAGCCTTCTTT
TRBJ1-6 TRBV28 many - CASTESGGIRISPLHF TGTGCCAGCACCGAGTCGGGGGGAATTCGGATTTCACCCCTCCACTTT
TRBJ2-1 TRBV20-1 many TRBD2 CSARDRGGLNEQFF TGCAGTGCTAGAGACCGGGGGGGCCTCAATGAGCAGTTCTTC
TRBJ2-6 TRBV6-2/TRBV6-3 - - CASRMDSSGANVLTF TGTGCCAGCAGAATGGACAGCTCTGGGGCCAACGTCCTGACTTTC
TRBJ2-3 TRBV29-1 many - CSVSLRLLTDTQYF TGCAGCGTTTCTTTACGGTTGTTGACAGATACGCAGTATTTT
TRBJ1-1 TRBV5-1 many TRBD1 CASSLRQGNTEAFF TGCGCCAGCAGCTTGAGACAGGGGAACACTGAAGCTTTCTTT
TRBJ2-2 TRBV7-6 many TRBD2 CASSPPASGPRELFF TGTGCCAGCAGCCCGCCGGCTAGCGGACCTCGGGAGCTGTTTTTT
TRBJ2-5 TRBV9 few TRBD2 CASSVTGTSSETQYF TGTGCCAGCAGCGTTACCGGGACTAGTTCCGAGACCCAGTACTTC
TRBJ2-7 TRBV29-1 few - CSVGLRGALSYEQYF TGCAGCGTGGGTTTACGGGGGGCCCTCTCCTACGAGCAGTACTTC
TRBJ1-2 TRBV28 many - CASSNPSDVNYGYTF TGTGCCAGCAGCAACCCATCGGATGTGAACTATGGCTACACCTTC
TRBJ2-7 TRBV28 many - CASSLSGLAGGSYEQYF TGTGCCAGCAGTTTGAGTGGTTTGGCTGGGGGATCCTACGAGCAGTACTTC
TRBJ2-3 TRBV28 many TRBD2 CASSLSLAGGPGDTQYF TGTGCCAGCAGTTTAAGCCTAGCGGGGGGGCCGGGAGATACGCAGTATTTT
TRBJ1-1 TRBV5-5 many - CASSFGLAAEAFF TGTGCCAGCAGCTTCGGTCTGGCAGCTGAAGCTTTCTTT
TRBJ2-3 TRBV11-2 many TRBD1 CASSLRGQKEDTQYF TGTGCCAGCAGCTTAAGGGGACAGAAGGAGGATACGCAGTATTTT
TRBJ1-1 TRBV12-3/TRBV12-4 many - CASSPGPGTEAFF TGTGCCAGCAGCCCCGGGCCTGGCACTGAAGCTTTCTTT
TRBJ1-6 TRBV5-1 many TRBD1 CASSWTGRNSPLHF TGCGCCAGCAGCTGGACAGGGAGGAATTCACCCCTCCACTTT
TRBJ1-1 TRBV10-3 many - CAISEGVEAFF TGTGCCATCAGTGAAGGGGTTGAGGCTTTCTTT
TRBJ2-1 TRBV11-2 many - CASRGWGNEQFF TGTGCCAGCAGGGGGTGGGGTAATGAGCAGTTCTTC
TRBJ2-1 TRBV2 many - CASSGERAAYNEQFF TGTGCCAGCAGTGGAGAGCGGGCTGCCTACAATGAGCAGTTCTTC
TRBJ2-7 TRBV29-1 few TRBD2 CSVESGGAFEQYF TGCAGCGTTGAGAGCGGGGGGGCCTTCGAGCAGTACTTC
TRBJ1-2 TRBV27 - - CASSLSPTAYGYTF TGTGCCAGCAGTTTATCCCCAACGGCGTATGGCTACACCTTC
TRBJ2-7 TRBV18 few - CASSQARFPYEQYF TGTGCCAGCTCACAGGCGAGGTTTCCATACGAGCAGTACTTC
TRBJ2-7 TRBV6-5 few - CASSYSIEGPEQYF TGTGCCAGCAGTTACTCTATCGAGGGACCCGAGCAGTACTTC